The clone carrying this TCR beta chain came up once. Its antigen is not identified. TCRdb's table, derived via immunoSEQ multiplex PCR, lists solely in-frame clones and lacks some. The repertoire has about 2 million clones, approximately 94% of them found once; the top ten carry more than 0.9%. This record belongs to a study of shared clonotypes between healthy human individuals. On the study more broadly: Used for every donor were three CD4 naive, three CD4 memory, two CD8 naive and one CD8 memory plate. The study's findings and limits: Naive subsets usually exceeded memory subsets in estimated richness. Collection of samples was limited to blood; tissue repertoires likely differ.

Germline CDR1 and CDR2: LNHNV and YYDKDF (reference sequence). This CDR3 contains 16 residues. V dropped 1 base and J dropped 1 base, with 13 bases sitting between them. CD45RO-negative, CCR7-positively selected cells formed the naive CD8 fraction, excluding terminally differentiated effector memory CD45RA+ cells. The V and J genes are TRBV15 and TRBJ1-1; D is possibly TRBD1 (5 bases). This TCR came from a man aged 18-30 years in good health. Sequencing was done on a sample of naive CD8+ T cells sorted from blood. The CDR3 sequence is CATSRVYEGPNTEAFF. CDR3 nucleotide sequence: TGTGCCACCAGCAGAGTATATGAGGGGCCGAACACTGAAGCTTTCTTT.